Below, one T cell receptor beta chain is given with its context. Germline-derived CDR1 and CDR2 are MGHRA and YSYEKL. The J segment lost 14 bases and the V segment lost 3 bases, leaving 12 bases of the junction unmatched. The CDR3 has 15 amino acids. This sample stems from a study of blood T cell repertoires in COVID-19. The table came from immunoSEQ multiplex PCR; TCRdb's copy has only in-frame clones and leaves some out. This repertoire shows about 250,000 clones, roughly 84% found once; its top ten account for 5% to 8%. This TCR was sampled from a woman aged 50 to 60 who had been exposed to COVID-19. The sequencing input was PBMCs or T cells enriched from blood (not recorded which). The chain links TRBV4-1 to TRBJ1-6; 8 bases agree with TRBD1. This CDR3 is CASSQGPGTGETLHF. The CDR3 DNA sequence: TGCGCCAGCAGCCAGGGACCGGGGACAGGTGAAACCCTCCACTTT.